This T cell receptor beta chain was captured by sequencing in a study of blood T cell repertoires in COVID-19. Study summary: COVID-19 samples from acute and convalescent phases originated in the United States, Italy and Spain. Sample material is recorded as cDNA or gDNA derived from T cells, B-cell-depleted T cells, or PBMCs.

Per the germline V gene, CDR1 is SGHRS and CDR2 is YFSETQ. The CDR3 length is 14 residues. Trimming cost V 4 bases and J 6 bases; bases outside gene matches: 3. Authors' analysis steps: Estimated nucleated cell counts came from reference gene primer amplification. Generated by immunoSEQ multiplex PCR, the TCRdb table keeps only in-frame clones and is missing some. Clonal size and the V and J genes are those of that table, whereas D and trimming came from the DNA. Among some 300,000 clones listed, approximately 89% were seen once. The chain joins TRBV5-1 to TRBJ1-4, with 10 bases fitting TRBD1. Material: peripheral blood. This TCR was recovered from a woman aged 25 to 45 who had recovered from COVID-19. The CDR3 loop reads CASSQGQGDEKLFF. The CDR3 DNA follows: TGCGCCAGCAGCCAAGGACAGGGGGATGAAAAACTGTTTTTT. Filled out from reference TRBV5-1 and TRBJ1-4, the complete variable domain reads KAGVTQTPRYLIKTRGQQVTLSCSPISGHRSVSWYQQTPGQGLQFLFEYFSETQRNKGNFPGRFSGRQFSNSRSEMNVSTLELGDSALYLCASSQGQGDEKLFFGSGTQLSVL.